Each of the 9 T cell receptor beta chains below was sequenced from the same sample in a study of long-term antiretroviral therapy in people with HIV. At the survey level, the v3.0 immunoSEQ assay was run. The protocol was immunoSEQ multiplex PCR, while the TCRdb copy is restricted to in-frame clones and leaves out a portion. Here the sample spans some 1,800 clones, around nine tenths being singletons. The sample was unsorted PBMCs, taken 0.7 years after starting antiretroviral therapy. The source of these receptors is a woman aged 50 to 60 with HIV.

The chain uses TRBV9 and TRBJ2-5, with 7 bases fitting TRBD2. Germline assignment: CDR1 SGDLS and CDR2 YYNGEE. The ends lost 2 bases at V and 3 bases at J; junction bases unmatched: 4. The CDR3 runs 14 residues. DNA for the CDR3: TGTGCCAGCAGCGTGGGAGGGTTCGAAGAGACCCAGTACTTC. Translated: CASSVGGFEETQYF.

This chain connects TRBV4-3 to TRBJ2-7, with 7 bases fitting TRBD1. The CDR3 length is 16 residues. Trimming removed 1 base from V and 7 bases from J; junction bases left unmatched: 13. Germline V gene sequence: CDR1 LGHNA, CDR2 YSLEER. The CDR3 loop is CASSQGLKGQLWEQYF. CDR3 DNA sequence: TGCGCCAGCAGCCAAGGGCTCAAGGGACAGCTTTGGGAGCAGTACTTC.

The CDR3 loop is CASSQGAQTYEQYF. The DNA for the CDR3 is TGTGCCAGCTCGCAGGGGGCGCAGACCTACGAGCAGTACTTC. The rearrangement links TRBV18 to TRBJ2-7; TRBD1 aligns across 8 bases. Germline V gene data show CDR1 as KGHSH and CDR2 as LQKENI. The CDR3 loop spans 14 amino acids. V lost 6 bases and J lost 2; bases outside the gene matches: 6.

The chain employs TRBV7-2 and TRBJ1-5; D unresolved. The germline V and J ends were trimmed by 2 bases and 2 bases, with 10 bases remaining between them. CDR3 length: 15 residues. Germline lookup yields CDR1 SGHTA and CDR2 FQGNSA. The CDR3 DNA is TGTGCCAGCAGCTTAAGGACGACGGGCAATCAGCCCCAGCATTTT. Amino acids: CASSLRTTGNQPQHF.

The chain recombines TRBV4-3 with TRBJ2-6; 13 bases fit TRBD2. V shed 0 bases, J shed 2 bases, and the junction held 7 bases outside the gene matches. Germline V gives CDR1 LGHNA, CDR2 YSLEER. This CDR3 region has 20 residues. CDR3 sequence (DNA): TGCGCCAGCAGCCAAGATCTCACTAGCGGGGGGGCCGCTGGGGCCAACGTCCTGACTTTC. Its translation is CASSQDLTSGGAAGANVLTF.

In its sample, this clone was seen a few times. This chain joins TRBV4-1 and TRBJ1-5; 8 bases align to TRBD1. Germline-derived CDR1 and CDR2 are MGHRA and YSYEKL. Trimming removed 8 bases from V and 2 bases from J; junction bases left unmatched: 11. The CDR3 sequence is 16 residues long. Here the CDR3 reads CASRNFPGQGNQPQHF. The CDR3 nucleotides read TGCGCCAGCCGAAACTTCCCGGGACAGGGCAATCAGCCCCAGCATTTT.

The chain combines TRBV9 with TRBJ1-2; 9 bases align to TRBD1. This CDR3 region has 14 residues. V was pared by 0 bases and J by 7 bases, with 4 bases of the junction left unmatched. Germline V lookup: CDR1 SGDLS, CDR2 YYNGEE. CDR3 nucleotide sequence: TGTGCCAGCAGCGTAGAAGGGACAGGGTTTGGCTACACCTTC. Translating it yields CASSVEGTGFGYTF.

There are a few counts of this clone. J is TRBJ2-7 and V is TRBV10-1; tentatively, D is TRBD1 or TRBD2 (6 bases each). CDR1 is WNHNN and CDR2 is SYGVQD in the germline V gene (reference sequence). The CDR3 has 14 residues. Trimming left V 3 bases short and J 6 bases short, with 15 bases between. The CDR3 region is CASSDRSGAGEQYF. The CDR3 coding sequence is TGCGCCAGCAGTGATCGCTCGGGGGCGGGCGAGCAGTACTTC.

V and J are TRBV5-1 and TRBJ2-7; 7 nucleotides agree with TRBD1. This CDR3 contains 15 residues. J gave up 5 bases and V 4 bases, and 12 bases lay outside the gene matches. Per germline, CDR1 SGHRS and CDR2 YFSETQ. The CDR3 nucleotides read TGCGCCAGCAGCCCCCTCGGGACAGTTCCTAACGAGCAGTACTTC. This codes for CASSPLGTVPNEQYF.